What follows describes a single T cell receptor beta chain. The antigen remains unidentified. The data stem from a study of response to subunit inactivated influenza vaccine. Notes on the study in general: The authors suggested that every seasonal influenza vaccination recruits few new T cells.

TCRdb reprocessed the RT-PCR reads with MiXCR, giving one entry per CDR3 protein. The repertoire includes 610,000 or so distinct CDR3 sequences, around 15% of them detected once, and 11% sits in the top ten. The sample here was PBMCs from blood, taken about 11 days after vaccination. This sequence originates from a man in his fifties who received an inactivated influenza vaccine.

The CDR3 sequence is CASSLQAGTSGSFYEQYF. CDR3 bases: TGCGCCAGCAGCTTGCAAGCCGGGACTAGCGGGAGTTTTTACGAGCAGTACTTC. The V call is TRBV5-1, the J call TRBJ2-7; TRBD2 matches 14 bases. Germline V gene lookup returns CDR1 SGHRS and CDR2 YFSETQ. The ends lost 1 base at V and 4 bases at J; junction bases unmatched: 10. The CDR3 contains 18 residues. Supplemented by reference TRBV5-1 and TRBJ2-7, the full variable domain reads KAGVTQTPRYLIKTRGQQVTLSCSPISGHRSVSWYQQTPGQGLQFLFEYFSETQRNKGNFPGRFSGRQFSNSRSEMNVSTLELGDSALYLCASSLQAGTSGSFYEQYFGPGTRLTVT.